This T cell receptor beta chain was identified in a study of blood T cell repertoires in COVID-19. This clone was observed a few times. Per the original methods: Estimation of nucleated cell counts relied on the amplification of reference gene primers. Using immunoSEQ multiplex PCR, the repertoire was profiled, and TCRdb retains in-frame clones only, with some absent. The V and J calls and clone size are taken from that table; D and trimming were inferred from the DNA. This table holds about 180,000 clones, approximately 85% found once. The CDR3 totals 14 residues. With 5 bases clipped from V and 6 bases from J, the junction kept 3 bases outside the gene matches. The germline CDR1 and CDR2 sequences are SEHNR and FQNEAQ (reference sequence).

V is TRBV7-9 and J is TRBJ1-4; 10 bases agree with TRBD1. The receptor was isolated from a man older than 75 with COVID-19, enrolled during active disease. Sequencing was done on a sample of peripheral blood. The CDR3: CASSETGGDEKLFF. CDR3 in DNA: TGTGCCAGCAGCGAGACAGGGGGCGATGAAAAACTGTTTTTT. The entire variable domain, with the rest obtained from reference TRBV7-9 and TRBJ1-4, is as follows: DTGVSQNPRHKITKRGQNVTFRCDPISEHNRLYWYRQTLGQGPEFLTYFQNEAQLEKSRLLSDRFSAERPKGSFSTLEIQRTEQGDSAMYLCASSETGGDEKLFFGSGTQLSVL.